The present T cell receptor (beta chain) was sequenced within a study of blood T cell repertoires in COVID-19. Study background: The cDNA or gDNA used as material had been derived from T cells, B-cell-depleted T cells, or PBMCs.

Germline V CDR1 and CDR2: SNHLY, FYNNEI. The CDR3 spans 12 residues. V was clipped by 8 bases and J by 8 bases, with 15 bases between them. Researchers sorted participants into cohorts using their self-reported clinical history. This clone turned up a few times. Original handling: Amplification with reference gene primers provided the estimates of nucleated cell counts. Libraries were prepared by immunoSEQ multiplex PCR; TCRdb keeps only in-frame clonotypes and omits some of them. V, J and clone size are taken as reported in that table, and D and trimming were inferred from the DNA itself. The sample lists some 200,000 clones, 81% occurring once.

The sequence was obtained from a woman between 50 and 59 years old with acute COVID-19. V and J are TRBV2 and TRBJ1-2; perhaps TRBD1 as D (5 bases). The sample was PBMCs or T cells enriched from blood (not recorded which). As DNA, the CDR3 is TGTGCCAGCTTCCAGTTGGGGCAAGGCTACACCTTC. Its protein is CASFQLGQGYTF.